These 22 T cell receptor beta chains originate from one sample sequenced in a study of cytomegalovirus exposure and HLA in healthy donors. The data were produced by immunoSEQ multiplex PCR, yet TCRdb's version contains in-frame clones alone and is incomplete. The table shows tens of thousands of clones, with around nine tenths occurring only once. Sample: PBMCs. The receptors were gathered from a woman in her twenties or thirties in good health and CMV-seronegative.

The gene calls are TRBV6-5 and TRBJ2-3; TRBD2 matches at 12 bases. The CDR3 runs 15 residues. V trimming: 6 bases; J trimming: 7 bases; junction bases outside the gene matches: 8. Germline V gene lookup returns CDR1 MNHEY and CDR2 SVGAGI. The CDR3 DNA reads TGTGCCAGCAGCCACCTAGCGGGAGGGCCGAATACGCAGTATTTT. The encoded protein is CASSHLAGGPNTQYF.

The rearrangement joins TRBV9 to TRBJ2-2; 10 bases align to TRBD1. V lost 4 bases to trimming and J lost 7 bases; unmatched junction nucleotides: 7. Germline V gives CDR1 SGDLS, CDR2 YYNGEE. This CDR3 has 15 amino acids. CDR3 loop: CASSFGTGELGELFF. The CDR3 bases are TGTGCCAGCAGCTTTGGGACAGGGGAACTCGGGGAGCTGTTTTTT.

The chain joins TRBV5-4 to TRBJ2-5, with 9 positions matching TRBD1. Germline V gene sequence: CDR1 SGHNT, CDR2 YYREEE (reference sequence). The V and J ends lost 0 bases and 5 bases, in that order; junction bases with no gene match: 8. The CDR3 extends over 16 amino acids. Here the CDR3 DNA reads TGTGCCAGCAGCTTGGGGCCCGGACAGGGGTGGGAGACCCAGTACTTC. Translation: CASSLGPGQGWETQYF.

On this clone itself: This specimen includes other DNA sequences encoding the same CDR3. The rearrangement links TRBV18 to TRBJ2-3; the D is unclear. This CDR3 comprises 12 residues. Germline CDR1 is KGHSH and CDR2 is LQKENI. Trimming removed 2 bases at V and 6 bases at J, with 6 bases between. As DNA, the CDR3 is TGTGCCAGCTCACCATCCGGGGATACGCAGTATTTT. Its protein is CASSPSGDTQYF.

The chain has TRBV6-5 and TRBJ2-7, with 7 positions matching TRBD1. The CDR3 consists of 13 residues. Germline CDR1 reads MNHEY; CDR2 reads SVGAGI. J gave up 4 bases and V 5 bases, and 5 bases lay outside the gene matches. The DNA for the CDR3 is TGTGCCAGCAGTCCGGGACAGCATTACGAGCAGTACTTC. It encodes CASSPGQHYEQYF.

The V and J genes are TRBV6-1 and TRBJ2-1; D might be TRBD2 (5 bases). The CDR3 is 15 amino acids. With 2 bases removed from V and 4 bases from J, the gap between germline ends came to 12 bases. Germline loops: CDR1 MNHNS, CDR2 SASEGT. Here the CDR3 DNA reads TGTGCCAGCAGTGAAAGCATCGGGGTATACAATGAGCAGTTCTTC. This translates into CASSESIGVYNEQFF.

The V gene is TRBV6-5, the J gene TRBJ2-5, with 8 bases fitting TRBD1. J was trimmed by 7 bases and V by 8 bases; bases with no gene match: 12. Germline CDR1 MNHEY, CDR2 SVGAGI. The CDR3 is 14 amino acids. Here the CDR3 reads CASVQDRAFGTQYF. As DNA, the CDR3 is TGTGCCAGCGTCCAGGACAGGGCCTTTGGGACCCAGTACTTC.

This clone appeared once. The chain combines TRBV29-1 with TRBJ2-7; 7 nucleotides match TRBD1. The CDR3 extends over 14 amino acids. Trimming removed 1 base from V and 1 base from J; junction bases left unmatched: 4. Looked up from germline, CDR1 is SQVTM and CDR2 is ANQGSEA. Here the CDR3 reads CSVEGQGSSYEQYF. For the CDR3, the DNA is TGCAGCGTTGAAGGACAGGGTAGTTCCTACGAGCAGTACTTC.

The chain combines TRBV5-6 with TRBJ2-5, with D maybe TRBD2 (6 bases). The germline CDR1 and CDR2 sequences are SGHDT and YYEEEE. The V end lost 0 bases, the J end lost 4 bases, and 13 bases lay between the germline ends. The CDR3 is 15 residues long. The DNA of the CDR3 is TGTGCCAGCAGCTTGGGGGCGGGATCGGCAGAGACCCAGTACTTC. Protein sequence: CASSLGAGSAETQYF.

Written as DNA, the CDR3 is TGTGCCAGCAGCTTAGATTCCAGCTACAATGAGCAGTTCTTC. Encoded protein: CASSLDSSYNEQFF. The chain employs TRBV7-6 and TRBJ2-1; D is undetermined. This CDR3 contains 14 residues. The V gene's germline CDR1 is SGHVS and CDR2 FNYEAQ. Trimming removed 1 base from V and 3 bases from J, with 7 bases in between.

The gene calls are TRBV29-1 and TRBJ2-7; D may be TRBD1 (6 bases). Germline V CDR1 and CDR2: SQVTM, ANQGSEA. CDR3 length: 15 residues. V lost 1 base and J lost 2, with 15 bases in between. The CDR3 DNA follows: TGCAGCGTTGAAGGTTCGGACAGACTGACCTACGAGCAGTACTTC. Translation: CSVEGSDRLTYEQYF.

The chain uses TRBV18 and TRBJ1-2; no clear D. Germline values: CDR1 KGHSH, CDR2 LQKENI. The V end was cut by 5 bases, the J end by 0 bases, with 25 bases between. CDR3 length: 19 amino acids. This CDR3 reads CASSYGSGFRPSANYGYTF. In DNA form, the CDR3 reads TGTGCCAGCTCATACGGATCCGGGTTCAGACCCTCCGCTAACTATGGCTACACCTTC.

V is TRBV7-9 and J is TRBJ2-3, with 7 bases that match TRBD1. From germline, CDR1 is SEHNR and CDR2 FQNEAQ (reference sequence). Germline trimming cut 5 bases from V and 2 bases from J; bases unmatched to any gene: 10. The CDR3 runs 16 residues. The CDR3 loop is CASSPLWTGSTDTQYF. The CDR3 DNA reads TGTGCCAGCAGCCCCCTCTGGACAGGTTCCACAGATACGCAGTATTTT. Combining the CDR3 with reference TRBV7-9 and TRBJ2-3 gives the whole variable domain DTGVSQNPRHKITKRGQNVTFRCDPISEHNRLYWYRQTLGQGPEFLTYFQNEAQLEKSRLLSDRFSAERPKGSFSTLEIQRTEQGDSAMYLCASSPLWTGSTDTQYFGPGTRLTVL.

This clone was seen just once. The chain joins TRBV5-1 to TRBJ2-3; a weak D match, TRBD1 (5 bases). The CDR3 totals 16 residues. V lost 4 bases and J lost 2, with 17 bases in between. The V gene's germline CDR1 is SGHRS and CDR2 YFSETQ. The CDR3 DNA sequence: TGCGCCAGCAGCGCCCGTGTCAGGGTGGACACAGATACGCAGTATTTT. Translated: CASSARVRVDTDTQYF.

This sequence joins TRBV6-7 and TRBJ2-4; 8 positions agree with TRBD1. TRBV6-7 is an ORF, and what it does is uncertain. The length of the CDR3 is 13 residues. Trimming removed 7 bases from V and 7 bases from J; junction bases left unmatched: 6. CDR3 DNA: TGTGCCAGCACCAGGGGGCAGTTCAACATTCAGTACTTC. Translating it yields CASTRGQFNIQYF.

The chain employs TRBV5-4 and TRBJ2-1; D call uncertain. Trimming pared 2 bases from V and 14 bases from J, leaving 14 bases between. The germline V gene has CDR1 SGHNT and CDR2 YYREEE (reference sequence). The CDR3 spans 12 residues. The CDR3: CASSLGGRLEFF. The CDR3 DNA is TGTGCCAGCAGCTTAGGCGGAAGATTGGAGTTCTTC.

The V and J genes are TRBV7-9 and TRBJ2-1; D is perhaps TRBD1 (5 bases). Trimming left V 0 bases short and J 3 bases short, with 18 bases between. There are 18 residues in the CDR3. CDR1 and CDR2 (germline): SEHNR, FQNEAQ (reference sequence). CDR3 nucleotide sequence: TGTGCCAGCAGCTTAGCTCGTTCCCAGGGCTGGCTCTACAATGAGCAGTTCTTC. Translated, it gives CASSLARSQGWLYNEQFF.

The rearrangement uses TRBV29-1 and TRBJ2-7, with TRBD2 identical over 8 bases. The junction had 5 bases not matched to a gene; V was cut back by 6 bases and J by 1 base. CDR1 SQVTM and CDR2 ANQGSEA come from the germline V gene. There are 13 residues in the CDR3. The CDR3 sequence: CSVGTRESYEQYF. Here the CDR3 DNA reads TGCAGCGTCGGGACTAGAGAATCCTACGAGCAGTACTTC.

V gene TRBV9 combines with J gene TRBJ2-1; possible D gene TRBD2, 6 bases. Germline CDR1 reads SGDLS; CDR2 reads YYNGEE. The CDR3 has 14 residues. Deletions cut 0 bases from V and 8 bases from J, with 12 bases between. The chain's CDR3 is CASSVAGVRDEQFF. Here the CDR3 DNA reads TGTGCCAGCAGCGTAGCGGGAGTTAGGGATGAGCAGTTCTTC.

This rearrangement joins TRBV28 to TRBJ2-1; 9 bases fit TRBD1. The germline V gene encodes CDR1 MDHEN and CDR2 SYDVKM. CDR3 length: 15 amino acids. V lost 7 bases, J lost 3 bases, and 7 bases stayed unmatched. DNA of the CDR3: TGTGCCAGCATTCATGGGACAGGGCGCTACAATGAGCAGTTCTTC. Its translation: CASIHGTGRYNEQFF.

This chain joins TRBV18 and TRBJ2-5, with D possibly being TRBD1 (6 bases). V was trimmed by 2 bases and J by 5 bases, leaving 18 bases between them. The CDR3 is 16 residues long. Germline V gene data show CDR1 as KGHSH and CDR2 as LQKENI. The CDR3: CASSPVNQQGRETQYF. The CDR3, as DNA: TGTGCCAGCTCACCAGTTAATCAACAGGGCCGGGAGACCCAGTACTTC.

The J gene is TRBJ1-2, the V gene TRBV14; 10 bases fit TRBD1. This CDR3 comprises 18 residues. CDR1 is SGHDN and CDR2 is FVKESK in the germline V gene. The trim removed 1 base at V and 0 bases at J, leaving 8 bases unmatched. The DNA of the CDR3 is TGTGCCAGCAGCCAAGTAGGGGACAGGGGACTACCTAACTATGGCTACACCTTC. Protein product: CASSQVGDRGLPNYGYTF.